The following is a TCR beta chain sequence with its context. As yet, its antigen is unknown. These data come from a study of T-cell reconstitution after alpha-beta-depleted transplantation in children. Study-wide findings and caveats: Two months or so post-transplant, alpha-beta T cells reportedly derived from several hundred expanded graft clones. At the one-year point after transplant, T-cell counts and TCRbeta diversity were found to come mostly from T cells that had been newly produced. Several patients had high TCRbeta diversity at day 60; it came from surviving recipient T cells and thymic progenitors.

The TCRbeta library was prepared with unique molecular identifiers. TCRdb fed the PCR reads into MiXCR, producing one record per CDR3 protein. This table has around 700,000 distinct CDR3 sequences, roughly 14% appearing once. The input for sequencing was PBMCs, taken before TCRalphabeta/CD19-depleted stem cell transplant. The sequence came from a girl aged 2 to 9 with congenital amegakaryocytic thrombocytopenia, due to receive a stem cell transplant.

CDR3 sequence (DNA): TGCAGTGCTAGAGTAGGAAGCGTAGCCTACGAGCAGTACTTC. This translates into CSARVGSVAYEQYF. The chain links TRBV20-1 to TRBJ2-7; D is uncertain. The V and J ends lost 1 base and 2 bases respectively, with 12 bases between them. In germline, CDR1 is DFQATT, CDR2 SNEGSKA (reference sequence). The CDR3 length is 14 residues.